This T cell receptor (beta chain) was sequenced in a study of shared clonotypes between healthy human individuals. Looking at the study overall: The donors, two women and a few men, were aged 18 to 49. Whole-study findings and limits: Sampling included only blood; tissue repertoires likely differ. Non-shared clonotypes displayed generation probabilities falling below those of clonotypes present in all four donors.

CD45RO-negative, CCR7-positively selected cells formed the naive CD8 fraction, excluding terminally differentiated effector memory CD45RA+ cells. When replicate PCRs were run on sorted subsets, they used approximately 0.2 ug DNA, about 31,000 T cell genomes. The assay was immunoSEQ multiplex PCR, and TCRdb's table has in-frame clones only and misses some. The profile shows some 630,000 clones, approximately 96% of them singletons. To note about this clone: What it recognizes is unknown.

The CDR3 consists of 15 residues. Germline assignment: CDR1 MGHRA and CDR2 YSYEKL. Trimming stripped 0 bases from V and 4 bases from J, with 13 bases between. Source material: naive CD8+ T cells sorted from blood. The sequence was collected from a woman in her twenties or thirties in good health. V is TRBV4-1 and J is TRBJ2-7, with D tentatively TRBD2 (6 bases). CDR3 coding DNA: TGCGCCAGCAGCCAAGATAGGGACGGGGGTTACGAGCAGTACTTC. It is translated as CASSQDRDGGYEQYF.